This TCR beta chain derives from a study of CD8 T cells in Susac syndrome. RNA in amounts of roughly 0.45 to 1 ug was reverse transcribed with random hexamers. TCRdb re-called the immunoSEQ multiplex PCR reads with MiXCR, one entry per CDR3 protein. The sample yields about 300,000 distinct CDR3 sequences, 75% to 90% seen once. Negative isolation yielded CD4+ and CD8+ T cells, and FACS enriched TEMRA cells. J gave up 2 bases and V 4 bases, and 6 bases lay outside the gene matches. CDR3 size: 16 residues. Germline V gene data show CDR1 as LGHNA and CDR2 as YSLEER. The sequenced sample was CD8+ T cells from PBMCs. The clonotype comes from a human donor with multiple sclerosis. The chain couples TRBV4-3 to TRBJ2-1; TRBD2 agrees at 9 bases. As DNA, the CDR3 is TGCGCCAGCAGCCCGAACCCTAGCGGGACCTACAATGAGCAGTTCTTC. This gives the protein CASSPNPSGTYNEQFF.